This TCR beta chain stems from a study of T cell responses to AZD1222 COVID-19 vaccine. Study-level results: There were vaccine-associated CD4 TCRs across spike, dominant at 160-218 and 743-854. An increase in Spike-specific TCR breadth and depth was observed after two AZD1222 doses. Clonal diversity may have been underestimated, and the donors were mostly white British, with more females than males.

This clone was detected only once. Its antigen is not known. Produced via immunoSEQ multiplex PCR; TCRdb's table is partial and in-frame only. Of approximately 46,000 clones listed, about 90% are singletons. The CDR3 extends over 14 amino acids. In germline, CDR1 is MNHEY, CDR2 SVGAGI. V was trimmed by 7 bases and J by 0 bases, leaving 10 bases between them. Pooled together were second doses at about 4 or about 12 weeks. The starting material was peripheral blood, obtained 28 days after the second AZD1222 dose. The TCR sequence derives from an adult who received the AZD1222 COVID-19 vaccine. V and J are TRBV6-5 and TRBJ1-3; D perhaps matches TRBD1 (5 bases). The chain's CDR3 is CASTQGFSGNTIYF. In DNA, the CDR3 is TGTGCCAGCACCCAGGGCTTCTCTGGAAACACCATATATTTT.